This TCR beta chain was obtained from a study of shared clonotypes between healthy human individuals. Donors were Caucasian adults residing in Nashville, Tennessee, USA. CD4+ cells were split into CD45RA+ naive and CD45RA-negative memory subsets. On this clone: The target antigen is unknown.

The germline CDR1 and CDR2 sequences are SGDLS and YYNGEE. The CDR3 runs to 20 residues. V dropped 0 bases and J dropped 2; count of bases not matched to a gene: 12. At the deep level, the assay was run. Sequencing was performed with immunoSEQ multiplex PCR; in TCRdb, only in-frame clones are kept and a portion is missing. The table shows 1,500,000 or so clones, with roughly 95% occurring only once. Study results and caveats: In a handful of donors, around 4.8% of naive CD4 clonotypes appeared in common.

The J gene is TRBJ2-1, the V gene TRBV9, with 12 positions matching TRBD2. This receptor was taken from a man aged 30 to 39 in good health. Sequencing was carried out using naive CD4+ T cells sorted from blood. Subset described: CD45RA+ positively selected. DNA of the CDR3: TGTGCCAGCAGCGTAGGAGCGGGACTAGCGGGTGCCTTGACCTACAATGAGCAGTTCTTC. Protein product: CASSVGAGLAGALTYNEQFF.